A single sample is the source of the 4 T cell receptor beta chains below, sequenced in a study of T cell responses to AZD1222 COVID-19 vaccine. TCRdb's copy holds only in-frame clones and misses some; the assay was immunoSEQ multiplex PCR. The repertoire holds roughly 130,000 clones, with almost 95% as singletons. Sequencing used peripheral blood, obtained on day 0 of AZD1222 vaccination. The receptor source for this set is an adult in good health.

The chain carries TRBV29-1 and TRBJ1-1; D is undetermined. The V end lost 7 bases, the J end lost 1 base, and 13 bases lay between the germline ends. Germline V lookup: CDR1 SQVTM, CDR2 ANQGSEA. This CDR3 is 13 amino acids long. The CDR3 region is CSAVLWQNTEAFF. CDR3 nucleotides: TGCAGCGCTGTCCTGTGGCAGAACACTGAAGCTTTCTTT.

The rearrangement joins TRBV6-1 to TRBJ1-2; D is unresolved. Trimming took 3 bases from V and 5 from J, leaving 16 bases between them. The CDR3 sequence is 15 residues long. The germline CDR1 and CDR2 sequences are MNHNS and SASEGT. CDR3 residues: CASSDWGGSVYGYTF. CDR3 bases: TGTGCCAGCAGTGATTGGGGTGGTTCCGTTTATGGCTACACCTTC.

The chain combines TRBV10-1 with TRBJ2-3; 7 bases are a match to TRBD2. V trimming: 9 bases; J trimming: 2 bases; junction bases outside the gene matches: 8. Germline loops: CDR1 WNHNN, CDR2 SYGVQD (reference sequence). The CDR3 spans 14 residues. CDR3 in DNA: TGCGCCAGTCCTGCAGCGGGAATCACAGATACGCAGTATTTT. Amino acid sequence: CASPAAGITDTQYF.

The genes are TRBV13 and TRBJ2-1, with no clear D. The CDR3 runs 14 residues. Germline V gene data show CDR1 as PRHDT and CDR2 as FYEKMQ (reference sequence). The V end lost 5 bases, the J end lost 9 bases, and 17 bases lay between the germline ends. This CDR3 reads CASSRVGALVEQFF. The CDR3 DNA reads as TGTGCCAGCAGCCGGGTAGGCGCCCTCGTTGAGCAGTTCTTC.